The 3 T cell receptor beta chains presented below share a single source sample, sequenced in a study of CXCR3-negative and CXCR3-positive naive CD8 T cells. The libraries of TRB cDNA were constructed through 5' RACE using UMI labels. TCRdb reprocessed the 5' RACE reads; each CDR3 protein has one entry and no DNA is given. The sample has about 130,000 distinct CDR3 sequences. Sequenced sample: naive CXCR3- CD8+ T cells from blood. Regarding subset: CD45RO-CCR7+CD27+CD95- naive CD8+ T cells lacking CXCR3 (TNR3-). These receptors all stem from a human donor in good health. Some clones in this sample may be carry-over from other donors' samples.

The genes are TRBV29-1 and TRBJ2-1. Germline CDR1 is SQVTM and CDR2 is ANQGSEA. The CDR3 length is 14 residues. The CDR3 reads CSVILAGLYNEQFF.

The V call is TRBV5-1, the J call TRBJ1-4; with no DNA, the TCRdb D assignment of TRBD1 cannot be verified. Germline V gene data show CDR1 as SGHRS and CDR2 as YFSETQ. The CDR3 runs 13 residues. Here the CDR3 reads CASSDDSYEKLFF.

The V call is TRBV29-1, the J call TRBJ2-1; the TRBD2 assignment by TCRdb is unverifiable without DNA. CDR3 length equals 14 residues. Germline V gives CDR1 SQVTM, CDR2 ANQGSEA. The CDR3 spells CSVEDLTSGNEQFF.